A selection of T cell receptor beta chains follows, all from one sample in a study of regulatory T cells in long-lasting Graves disease. TCRdb re-called the multiplex PCR reads with MiXCR, one entry per CDR3 protein. The sample contains a few hundred thousand distinct CDR3 sequences, 20% to 25% of which appear only once. The source was peripheral blood mononuclear cells (PBMCs), collected when the disease was refractory, from a patient treated with antithyroid drugs. The receptors derive from a female donor with Graves disease. CDR3s include the opening cysteine and the closing phenylalanine or tryptophan. D genes are given only for firm matches. A row's size may be missing; if present it is once, few, many or a size class.

TRBJ2-7 TRBD2 TRBV20-1 many TGCAGTGCCTCGACTAGCGGGGTCCTCGAGCAGTACTTC CSASTSGVLEQYF
TRBJ2-7 TRBD2 TRBV9 many TGTGCCAGCAAATCTAAGCGACTAGCGGGAACCTACGAGCAGTACTTC CASKSKRLAGTYEQYF
TRBJ2-3 NA TRBV7-9 NA TGTGCCAGCAGCCGAGCGGGTCGCACAGATACGCAGTATTTT CASSRAGRTDTQYF
TRBJ2-7 TRBD1 TRBV6-1 NA TGTGCCAGCAGGACCGGGACAGGGTACGAGCAGTACTTC CASRTGTGYEQYF
TRBJ1-1 NA TRBV28 many TGTGCCAGTAACACAGGGTCCCCGAACACTGAAGCTTTCTTT CASNTGSPNTEAFF
TRBJ1-1 NA TRBV19 NA TGTGCCAGTAGTATGGGAGCGGGTGGTGAAGCTTTCTTT CASSMGAGGEAFF
TRBJ2-3 NA TRBV5-6 NA TGTGCCAGCAGCAAGAAAGACGGGACAGATACGCAGTATTTT CASSKKDGTDTQYF
TRBJ2-5 NA TRBV12-3/TRBV12-4 many TGTGCCAGCAGTTTCCTACAGGGTTCAGAGACCCAGTACTTC CASSFLQGSETQYF
TRBJ2-4 NA TRBV5-1 few TGCGCCAGCAGCTTGGAGGGGTACCCGGCCAAAAACATTCAGTACTTC CASSLEGYPAKNIQYF
TRBJ2-7 TRBD1 TRBV24-1 once TGTGCCACCAGTGATTCCCATACAGGGGAATCCTACGAGCAGTACTTC CATSDSHTGESYEQYF
TRBJ2-5 TRBD2 TRBV3-1 many TGTGCCAGCAGCCTAGGAGGGACTAGCGGGATGGGCGTTCAAGAGACCCAGTACTTC CASSLGGTSGMGVQETQYF
TRBJ2-1 NA TRBV9 NA TGTGCCAGCAGCGTCTTATATACCTACAATGAGCAGTTCTTC CASSVLYTYNEQFF
TRBJ1-2 TRBD1 TRBV28 many TGTGCCAGCAGTTTGGGGACAGGCTTCGGCTACACCTTC CASSLGTGFGYTF
TRBJ2-3 TRBD1 TRBV10-1 NA TGCGCCAGCAGTGACCTTACCACAGGGGGCTTCGGAACAGATACGCAGTATTTT CASSDLTTGGFGTDTQYF
TRBJ1-1 TRBD1 TRBV29-1 many TGCAGCGTTCAGAAAGGTCACAGGGGAACCTCTGAAGCTTTCTTT CSVQKGHRGTSEAFF
TRBJ2-5 NA TRBV7-9 NA TGTGCCGGCAGCCCACGGAGGGCGGACGGGGCGGCCCAGTACTTC CAGSPRRADGAAQYF
TRBJ2-5 TRBD1 TRBV7-9 few TGTGCCAGCAGCTCTCCCGGGACAGGGAGGGATTACTTC CASSSPGTGRDYF
TRBJ2-3 TRBD1 TRBV25-1 NA TGTGCCAGCAGCGGCGGGATGAAGGTGGCGGGACAGGGGAGCGGGGGCATGGATACGCAGTATTTT CASSGGMKVAGQGSGGMDTQYF
TRBJ2-7 TRBD2 TRBV20-1 many TGTAGTGCTAGAGATCCCCGGACTAGCGGGAGTTCCTACGAGCAGTACTTC CSARDPRTSGSSYEQYF
TRBJ2-1 NA TRBV11-3 NA TGTGCCAGCAGCTTGTCCAGTACTGAGCAGTTCTTC CASSLSSTEQFF
TRBJ2-7 TRBD1 TRBV6-2/TRBV6-3 NA TGTGCCAGCAGTGAAACCGGGACAGGCCGTATTCGCGAGCAGTACTTC CASSETGTGRIREQYF
TRBJ2-7 NA TRBV6-1 NA TGTGCCAGCTCCCGATTGACCGGGACGGAATCCTACGAGCAGTACTTC CASSRLTGTESYEQYF
TRBJ2-7 NA TRBV20-1 many TGCAGTGCTAGTGGGCACGAGCAGTACTTC CSASGHEQYF
TRBJ2-7 NA TRBV14 NA TGTGCCAGCAGCCAAGTAGTAAGGATCGCCAGCGAGCAGTACTTC CASSQVVRIASEQYF
TRBJ2-7 NA TRBV10-3 NA TGTGCCATCAGACAAGGGTCAGTGGGGGTATACGAGCAGTACTTC CAIRQGSVGVYEQYF
TRBJ1-5 NA TRBV6-1 NA TGTGCCAGCAGACCCTTTAATCAGCCCCAGCATTTT CASRPFNQPQHF
TRBJ1-5 NA TRBV20-1 NA TGCAGTGTACAGGGACCGAGGGGCAATCAGCCCCAGCATTTT CSVQGPRGNQPQHF
TRBJ2-7 NA TRBV19 few TGTGCCAGTAGTATAGTCGACGGGAACGAGCAGTACTTC CASSIVDGNEQYF
TRBJ1-6 NA TRBV7-2 many TGTGCCAGCAGCTTATTCGAGAGCTCCTATAATTCACCCCTCCACTTT CASSLFESSYNSPLHF
TRBJ2-1 NA TRBV7-8 many TGTGCCAGCAGCTTAGATTCCGGTTGGCCGGACAATGAGCAGTTCTTC CASSLDSGWPDNEQFF
TRBJ1-5 NA TRBV6-5 few TGTGCCAGCAGTTACTCGGAGGCGGAGTGGTTCCTCGCAAGCAATCAGCCCCAGCATTTT CASSYSEAEWFLASNQPQHF
TRBJ2-5 TRBD1 TRBV30 NA TGTGCCTGGAGACAGGGGGCCGAATCCCCTGAGACCCAGTACTTC CAWRQGAESPETQYF
TRBJ2-7 TRBD2 TRBV6-1 few TGTGCCACATCTCAGGAACTAGCGGGTACTTCAATCGCCTACGAGCAGTACTTC CATSQELAGTSIAYEQYF
TRBJ2-7 NA TRBV20-1 few TGCAGTGCTAGAGATCTCAGTGACAAGATCTACGAGCAGTACTTC CSARDLSDKIYEQYF
TRBJ1-2 TRBD1 TRBV12-3/TRBV12-4 few TGTGCCAGCAGCTTCGACAGGGGGAAGGGTGGCTACACCTTC CASSFDRGKGGYTF
TRBJ1-4 NA TRBV7-2 many TGTGCCAGCAGCTCCCGCCCGGGTGGCGAAAAACTGTTTTTT CASSSRPGGEKLFF
TRBJ2-3 NA TRBV28 NA TGTGCCAGCACCTGGGGGGAGCAAGGCACAGATACGCAGTATTTT CASTWGEQGTDTQYF
TRBJ1-1 NA TRBV28 many TGTGCCAGCAGTTTATCGCCAGCGGTCAGGAACACTGAAGCTTTCTTT CASSLSPAVRNTEAFF
TRBJ2-7 NA TRBV19 NA TGTGCCAGTAGTCCAGGGCCCCCCTACGAGCAGTACTTC CASSPGPPYEQYF
TRBJ2-7 TRBD2 TRBV6-1 NA TGTGCCAGCAGATTGACTAGCCCTAGCTCCTACGAGCAGTACTTC CASRLTSPSSYEQYF
TRBJ2-5 NA TRBV7-9 NA TGTGCCAGCAGCTTAAGACCCGGGTTTAGGGAAGAGACCCAGTACTTC CASSLRPGFREETQYF
TRBJ2-3 NA TRBV20-1 NA TGCAGTGCTAAGAGAGGACATCGGGAGAACCCCACAGATACGCAGTATTTT CSAKRGHRENPTDTQYF
TRBJ2-5 NA TRBV20-1 once TGCAGTGCTAGCGGGGGAGTCAAAGAGACCCAGTACTTC CSASGGVKETQYF
TRBJ2-3 NA TRBV5-5 NA TGTGCCAGCAGCCCGTTTGTTCTAGGCACAGATACGCAGTATTTT CASSPFVLGTDTQYF
TRBJ2-7 NA TRBV4-2 NA TGTGCCAACAGCCAAGATACAGGAGCCTACGAGCAGTACTTC CANSQDTGAYEQYF
TRBJ2-7 NA TRBV28 many TGTGCCAGCAGTTTGCACGGGACGTCCTACGAGCAGTACTTC CASSLHGTSYEQYF
TRBJ2-7 NA TRBV13 many TGTGCCAGCAGCTTTACCTCACCAGGTGGGGCTGGTAACGAGCAGTACTTC CASSFTSPGGAGNEQYF
TRBJ1-4 TRBD1 TRBV7-2 NA TGTGCCAGCAGCCAGACAGGGCTGGCTAATGAAAAACTGTTTTTT CASSQTGLANEKLFF
TRBJ1-2 NA TRBV28 many TGTGCCAGCAGACAGGACACAACCAGGGGCTACACCTTC CASRQDTTRGYTF
TRBJ2-7 TRBD1 TRBV28 many TGTGCCAGCAGTGGCTACAGGGGGCTGGTTTACGAGCAGTACTTC CASSGYRGLVYEQYF
TRBJ1-2 NA TRBV20-1 many TGCAGTGCTAGAAGTTCAGGGGCTAGACTCGCCTTC CSARSSGARLAF
TRBJ1-1 TRBD1 TRBV30 many TGTGCCTGGACCCGCAGGGGGTCCGGCACTGAAGCTTTCTTT CAWTRRGSGTEAFF
TRBJ1-2 NA TRBV4-1 NA TGCGGCAGCAGCTCCGCAGAGACCAAAGCGGGTGGCTACACCTTC CGSSSAETKAGGYTF
TRBJ1-2 NA TRBV20-1 NA TGCAGTGATTCGGGTACTCAGGATGGCTATGGCTACACCTTC CSDSGTQDGYGYTF
TRBJ1-2 NA TRBV5-4 NA TGTGCCAGCAGCTTTGAGGGTGAAGGGACCTATGGCTACACCTTC CASSFEGEGTYGYTF
TRBJ2-7 TRBD2 TRBV20-1 few TGCAGTGCTGGGAGGGACGCAACCTACGAGCAGTACTTC CSAGRDATYEQYF